This T cell receptor (beta chain) was identified in a study of blood T cell repertoires in COVID-19. Background on the study: Italy, Spain and the United States were the sources of the convalescent and acute COVID-19 samples. PBMCs, B-cell-depleted T cells, or T cells were the source of the cDNA or gDNA that made up the material.

Profiled with immunoSEQ multiplex PCR; TCRdb holds only in-frame clones, not every one. The table includes under 300,000 clones, around 85% detected once. Clinical history reported by participants formed the basis on which cohorts were assigned. The CDR3 is made up of 13 amino acids. Deletions cut 3 bases from V and 7 bases from J, with 12 bases between. The sequenced sample was PBMCs or T cells enriched from blood (not recorded which). The sequence was collected from a woman in her forties with acute COVID-19. The chain has TRBV12-3 or TRBV12-4 and TRBJ1-2, with no clear D. CDR3 region: CASSLAGFSGYTF. The CDR3 nucleotides read TGTGCCAGCAGTTTGGCGGGGTTTTCTGGCTACACCTTC.